A selection of T cell receptor beta chains follows, all from one sample in a study of siplizumab effects on memory and regulatory T cells. Sequenced by immunoSEQ multiplex PCR; TCRdb stores in-frame clones only, minus some. Of 94,000 or so clones listed, roughly 93% are singletons. Sequencing used CD8+ T cells sorted from blood. These receptors all stem from a human donor in good health. The conserved cysteine and the conserved F or W are not part of the CDR3 here. Only some rows state a clone size, as once, few, many or a class for expanded clones.

abundance: .
j_gene: TRBJ2-5
v_gene: TRBV5-6
CDR3aa: ASSLRTSGGRFRETQY

abundance: .
j_gene: TRBJ2-7
v_gene: TRBV5-6
CDR3aa: ASSFGYEQY

abundance: .
j_gene: TRBJ2-7
v_gene: TRBV6-6
CDR3aa: ASSQSAGYEQY

abundance: .
j_gene: TRBJ2-7
v_gene: TRBV4-1
CDR3aa: ASSQEDRGIAYEQY

abundance: .
j_gene: TRBJ2-5
v_gene: TRBV7-6
CDR3aa: ASSFLPNQETQY

abundance: .
j_gene: TRBJ1-5
v_gene: TRBV27
CDR3aa: ASSRQGGNQPQH

abundance: .
j_gene: TRBJ2-1
v_gene: TRBV7-9
CDR3aa: ASSSRGGLYNEQF

abundance: .
j_gene: TRBJ2-3
v_gene: TRBV7-3
CDR3aa: ASSSEPWADTQY

abundance: .
j_gene: TRBJ2-2
v_gene: TRBV9
CDR3aa: ASSVTRGPAGELF

abundance: .
j_gene: TRBJ1-1
v_gene: TRBV7-9
CDR3aa: ASSQGQRTEAF

abundance: .
j_gene: TRBJ1-2
v_gene: TRBV4-3
CDR3aa: ASSQDWTVNYGYT

abundance: .
j_gene: TRBJ1-6
v_gene: TRBV30
CDR3aa: AWTKTTGGYNSPLH

abundance: .
j_gene: TRBJ2-7
v_gene: TRBV10-3
CDR3aa: AISTLGGDSYEQY

abundance: .
j_gene: TRBJ1-3
v_gene: TRBV10-3
CDR3aa: AISVGDRNTIY

abundance: once
j_gene: TRBJ2-1
v_gene: TRBV4-1
CDR3aa: ASSQGYNEQF

abundance: .
j_gene: TRBJ1-5
v_gene: TRBV19
CDR3aa: ASIERGSNQPQH

abundance: .
j_gene: TRBJ2-7
v_gene: TRBV27
CDR3aa: ASRGLAGSYEQY

abundance: .
j_gene: TRBJ1-2
v_gene: TRBV6-6
CDR3aa: ASSYSPGATYGYT

abundance: .
j_gene: TRBJ2-1
v_gene: TRBV11-3
CDR3aa: ASSLALGYSSYNEQF

abundance: .
j_gene: TRBJ1-1
v_gene: TRBV6-5
CDR3aa: ASSYLGTGLSEAF

abundance: .
j_gene: TRBJ1-2
v_gene: TRBV27
CDR3aa: ASSLAGTGDIRGYT

abundance: .
j_gene: TRBJ1-5
v_gene: TRBV5-8
CDR3aa: ASSSGTYSNQPQH

abundance: .
j_gene: TRBJ2-4
v_gene: TRBV19
CDR3aa: ASSRLGGDLAKNIQY

abundance: .
j_gene: TRBJ2-7
v_gene: TRBV27
CDR3aa: ASSLRGDEQY

abundance: .
j_gene: TRBJ2-7
v_gene: TRBV7-9
CDR3aa: ASSLNPPEIYEQY

abundance: .
j_gene: TRBJ1-2
v_gene: TRBV30
CDR3aa: AWSELAGGSYGYT

abundance: once
j_gene: TRBJ2-5
v_gene: TRBV15
CDR3aa: ATSRERRETQY

abundance: .
j_gene: TRBJ1-2
v_gene: TRBV6-6
CDR3aa: ASSYSLGRDGYT

abundance: .
j_gene: TRBJ2-7
v_gene: TRBV11-2
CDR3aa: ASSLGSGNYEQY

abundance: few
j_gene: TRBJ1-1
v_gene: TRBV19
CDR3aa: ASSISGRFTEAF

abundance: .
j_gene: TRBJ2-1
v_gene: TRBV5-4
CDR3aa: ASSSAGNNEQF

abundance: .
j_gene: TRBJ2-7
v_gene: TRBV6-5
CDR3aa: ASSPDNYEQY

abundance: .
j_gene: TRBJ2-2
v_gene: TRBV25-1
CDR3aa: ASSDWDHGTGELF

abundance: .
j_gene: TRBJ1-2
v_gene: TRBV30
CDR3aa: AWSDKDYT

abundance: .
j_gene: TRBJ1-2
v_gene: TRBV4-1
CDR3aa: ASSQVQNPGAYGYT

abundance: .
j_gene: TRBJ2-1
v_gene: TRBV11-2
CDR3aa: ASSGAGGGRSYNEQF

abundance: .
j_gene: TRBJ1-1
v_gene: TRBV15
CDR3aa: ATSSGSLNTEAF